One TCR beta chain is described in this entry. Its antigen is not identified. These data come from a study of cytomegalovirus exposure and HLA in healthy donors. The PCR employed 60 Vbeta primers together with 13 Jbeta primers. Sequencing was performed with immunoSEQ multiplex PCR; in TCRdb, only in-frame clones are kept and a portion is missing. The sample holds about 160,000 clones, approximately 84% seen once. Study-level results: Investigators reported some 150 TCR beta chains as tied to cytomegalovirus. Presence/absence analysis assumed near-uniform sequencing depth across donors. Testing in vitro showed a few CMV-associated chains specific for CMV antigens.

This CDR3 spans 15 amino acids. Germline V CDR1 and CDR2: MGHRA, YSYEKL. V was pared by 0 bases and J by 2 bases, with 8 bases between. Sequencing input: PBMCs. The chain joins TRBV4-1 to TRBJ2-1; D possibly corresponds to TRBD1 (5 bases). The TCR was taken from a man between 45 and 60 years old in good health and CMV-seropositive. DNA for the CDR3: TGCGCCAGCAGCCAAGATAAGGGGACCTACAATGAGCAGTTCTTC. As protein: CASSQDKGTYNEQFF.